The 6 T cell receptor beta chains presented below share a single source sample, sequenced in a study of blood T cell repertoires in COVID-19. Sequenced by immunoSEQ multiplex PCR; TCRdb stores in-frame clones only, minus some. The sample has 120,000 to 150,000 clones, 85% seen once. Sample: peripheral blood. The origin of the receptors is a woman in her thirties or forties with active or convalescent COVID-19.

The sample holds a few counts of this clone. The chain recombines TRBV19 with TRBJ2-2; TRBD1 matches at 7 bases. The CDR3 contains 16 residues. The germline CDR1 and CDR2 sequences are LNHDA and SQIVND (reference sequence). V was clipped by 1 base and J by 0 bases; unmatched bases: 2. DNA of the CDR3: TGTGCCAGTAGTATAGGACAGGGTACGAACACCGGGGAGCTGTTTTTT. Translated: CASSIGQGTNTGELFF.

The table lists this clone with a few counts. This sequence joins TRBV2 and TRBJ1-5; D gene ambiguous. Per the germline V gene, CDR1 is SNHLY and CDR2 is FYNNEI. Trimming took 5 bases from V and 1 from J, leaving 12 bases between them. CDR3 length: 15 residues. The CDR3 spells CASSLRGASNQPQHF. The DNA of the CDR3 is TGTGCCAGCAGTCTCCGAGGCGCGAGCAATCAGCCCCAGCATTTT. The full variable domain, rest sourced from reference TRBV2 and TRBJ1-5, is EPEVTQTPSHQVTQMGQEVILRCVPISNHLYFYWYRQILGQKVEFLVSFYNNEISEKSEIFDDQFSVERPDGSNFTLKIRSTKLEDSAMYFCASSLRGASNQPQHFGDGTRLSIL.

V and J are TRBV7-9 and TRBJ1-2; the D gene is possibly TRBD1 (5 bases). Germline-derived CDR1 and CDR2 are SEHNR and FQNEAQ (reference sequence). V dropped 1 base and J dropped 7 bases, with 13 bases sitting between them. The CDR3 extends over 14 amino acids. CDR3 region: CASSLVGVGPGYTF. The DNA for the CDR3 is TGTGCCAGCAGCTTAGTTGGGGTGGGGCCTGGCTACACCTTC.

This chain connects TRBV27 to TRBJ2-2, with a tentative D call TRBD1 (5 bases). This CDR3 has 16 amino acids. The germline V gene has CDR1 MNHEY and CDR2 SMNVEV (reference sequence). Trimming left V 2 bases short and J 4 bases short, with 14 bases between. The CDR3 reads CASSLRAGSFTGELFF. CDR3 sequence (DNA): TGTGCCAGCAGTTTAAGGGCAGGGTCGTTCACCGGGGAGCTGTTTTTT.

The V and J genes are TRBV7-6 and TRBJ2-5; weak D call: TRBD2 (6 bases). Germline V CDR1 and CDR2: SGHVS, FNYEAQ. The V and J ends lost 3 bases and 1 base respectively, with 12 bases between them. The CDR3 runs to 15 residues. This CDR3 is CASSFTPGVQETQYF. The DNA of the CDR3 is TGTGCCAGCAGCTTTACTCCGGGAGTCCAAGAGACCCAGTACTTC.

This chain joins TRBV27 and TRBJ2-7; the match to TRBD1 covers 7 bases. CDR3 length: 16 amino acids. CDR1 and CDR2 (germline): MNHEY, SMNVEV (reference sequence). The V gene end was trimmed by 4 bases and the J gene end by 3 bases; junction bases not matched to a gene: 12. CDR3 protein: CASSSPLARGSYEQYF. Written as DNA, the CDR3 is TGTGCCAGCAGTTCACCGCTTGCCAGGGGGAGCTACGAGCAGTACTTC.